The 25 T cell receptor beta chains listed next were all sequenced from one sample in a study of metastatic and nonmetastatic thyroid tumors. Thyroid surgery was performed in patients who had received no treatment beforehand. TCRdb re-called clones from the PCR reads using MiXCR. The profile covers 30,000 to 35,000 clones, with 25% to 30% appearing a single time and approximately 30% taken by the ten largest. Sequenced input: blood. Receptors originate from a female donor with papillary thyroid cancer or a benign thyroid nodule (not recorded which). Some clones in this sample may be carry-over from other donors' samples.

This sequence joins TRBV6-1 and TRBJ2-7; weak D call: TRBD1 (6 bases). Per germline, CDR1 MNHNS and CDR2 SASEGT. This CDR3 spans 15 amino acids. Trimming removed 4 bases at V and 5 bases at J, with 18 bases between. CDR3: CASSATGTKLDEQYF. CDR3 nucleotide sequence: TGTGCCAGCAGTGCCACCGGGACAAAGTTGGACGAGCAGTACTTC.

The chain links TRBV2 to TRBJ2-1, with 8 nucleotides matching TRBD2. The CDR3 has 14 residues. Per the germline V gene, CDR1 is SNHLY and CDR2 is FYNNEI. V was pared by 5 bases and J by 6 bases, with 6 bases of the junction left unmatched. The CDR3, as DNA: TGTGCCAGCAGTAGCGGGAGTGACGGCAATGAGCAGTTCTTC. This codes for CASSSGSDGNEQFF.

The rearrangement uses TRBV27 and TRBJ2-5; TRBD1 matches at 8 bases. The J segment lost 5 bases and the V segment lost 6 bases, leaving 5 bases of the junction unmatched. The CDR3 totals 13 residues. Germline V CDR1 and CDR2: MNHEY, SMNVEV (reference sequence). The CDR3 reads CASSARGLETQYF. The CDR3, as DNA: TGTGCCAGCAGCGCCAGGGGGCTGGAGACCCAGTACTTC.

This clone is labeled medium-sized. The rearrangement joins TRBV12-3 or TRBV12-4 to TRBJ1-6; a weak D match, TRBD1 (5 bases). Trimming cost V 10 bases and J 7 bases, with 26 bases left between them. This CDR3 is built from 17 residues. The DNA for the CDR3 is TGTGCCATACTCAGGCTCGACAGACCTTCACCGAATTCACCCCTCCACTTT. This encodes CAILRLDRPSPNSPLHF.

This chain joins TRBV6-6 and TRBJ2-5; D not certain. Germline CDR1 is MNHNY and CDR2 is SVGAGI (reference sequence). CDR3 length equals 14 residues. V was cut by 2 bases and J by 1 base, with 8 bases left in between. The CDR3 sequence: CASSYRQSQETQYF. The CDR3 DNA is TGTGCCAGCAGTTACCGGCAATCCCAAGAGACCCAGTACTTC.

This clone appeared once. The rearrangement joins TRBV9 to TRBJ2-2; D uncertain. The V and J ends lost 0 bases and 7 bases respectively, with 13 bases between them. Germline V lookup: CDR1 SGDLS, CDR2 YYNGEE. The CDR3 length is 15 residues. CDR3 in amino acids: CASSVANTLGGELFF. The CDR3 DNA reads as TGTGCCAGCAGCGTAGCAAACACCCTCGGCGGGGAGCTGTTTTTT.

The V call is TRBV6-2 or TRBV6-3, the J call TRBJ2-1; D gene uncertain. V was trimmed by 2 bases and J by 1 base, leaving 21 bases between them. Germline V gives CDR1 MNHEY, CDR2 SVGEGT. This CDR3 region has 19 residues. The CDR3 bases are TGTGCCAGCAGTTACCCCCTCGATGGATCTTTAGGTTCCTACAATGAGCAGTTCTTC. Translated, it gives CASSYPLDGSLGSYNEQFF.

This clone appeared many times. The genes are TRBV12-3 or TRBV12-4 and TRBJ2-7; tentatively, D is TRBD1 or TRBD2 (5 bases each). The CDR3 is 14 amino acids. Trimming shortened V by 10 bases and J by 3 bases, and 19 bases separated the two germline ends. The DNA for the CDR3 is TGTGCCACCAGCCCGGGGCAGTCCTACTACGAGCAGTACTTC. This encodes CATSPGQSYYEQYF.

V usage is TRBV2 and J usage is TRBJ1-5, with D possibly matching TRBD1 (5 bases). Trimming left V 7 bases short and J 1 base short, with 11 bases between. CDR3 size: 14 residues. CDR1 and CDR2 from the germline V gene are SNHLY and FYNNEI. The CDR3 nucleotides read TGTGCCAGCACCCGGGACTCGAGCAATCAGCCCCAGCATTTT. As protein: CASTRDSSNQPQHF.

This clone was counted between two and nine times. The chain employs TRBV12-3 or TRBV12-4 and TRBJ2-7; 10 bases are shared with TRBD1. With 6 bases clipped from V and 4 bases from J, the junction kept 6 bases outside the gene matches. This CDR3 is 14 amino acids long. The CDR3 region is CASRRTGGMYEQYF. Here the CDR3 DNA reads TGTGCCAGCAGAAGGACAGGGGGAATGTACGAGCAGTACTTC.

This chain joins TRBV20-1 and TRBJ2-7; 9 nucleotides line up with TRBD2. V gave up 0 bases and J gave up 6 bases; unmatched junction bases: 18. The germline gives CDR1 DFQATT, CDR2 SNEGSKA (reference sequence). This CDR3 is built from 18 residues. CDR3 DNA sequence: TGCAGTGCTAGAGATTTAGTGAGCGGGAGGATGGCCTATTCCGAGCAGTACTTC. Protein sequence: CSARDLVSGRMAYSEQYF.

V usage is TRBV12-3 or TRBV12-4 and J usage is TRBJ2-7; 10 bases match TRBD1. The CDR3 contains 15 residues. The J segment lost 6 bases and the V segment lost 4 bases, leaving 9 bases of the junction unmatched. CDR3 residues: CASSSYGDRGTEQYF. CDR3 sequence (DNA): TGTGCCAGCAGTTCCTACGGGGACAGGGGAACCGAGCAGTACTTC.

This clone was found many times. The chain couples TRBV29-1 to TRBJ1-4, with 7 bases aligning to TRBD1. With V trimmed by 4 bases and J by 4 bases, 6 bases remained unmatched. The CDR3 consists of 14 residues. Germline assignment: CDR1 SQVTM and CDR2 ANQGSEA. The CDR3 DNA reads TGCAGCGTTGCTGCCCGGGACAGTAATGAAAAACTGTTTTTT. Its translation: CSVAARDSNEKLFF.

This clone was found a few times. CDR3 residues: CASSLSSLGPQHF. In DNA form, the CDR3 reads TGTGCCAGCAGTTTATCATCCCTAGGGCCCCAGCATTTT. The V gene is TRBV27, the J gene TRBJ1-5; no clear D gene. The V and J ends lost 0 bases and 9 bases respectively, with 9 bases between them. Germline CDR1 is MNHEY and CDR2 is SMNVEV (reference sequence). The CDR3 extends over 13 amino acids.

The chain is built from TRBV12-3 or TRBV12-4 and TRBJ1-6, with TRBD1 as a possible D gene (5 bases). CDR3 size: 13 residues. Deletions cut 6 bases from V and 10 bases from J, with 13 bases between. The CDR3 spells CASSRDGGSPLHF. In nucleotides, the CDR3 is TGTGCCAGCAGCCGGGACGGGGGATCACCCCTCCACTTT.

This clone was counted ten times or more. This chain uses TRBV5-1 with TRBJ2-2; 8 bases are shared with TRBD1. From germline, CDR1 is SGHRS and CDR2 YFSETQ. This CDR3 region has 15 residues. Unmatched junction bases numbered 2, after V lost 4 bases and J lost 0 bases. The CDR3 spells CASSGGQANTGELFF. CDR3 coding DNA: TGCGCCAGCAGCGGGGGACAGGCGAACACCGGGGAGCTGTTTTTT.

This sequence joins TRBV28 and TRBJ2-7, with TRBD1 as a possible D gene (6 bases). Trimming removed 6 bases from V and 6 bases from J, with 12 bases in between. The CDR3 sequence is 12 residues long. In germline, CDR1 is MDHEN, CDR2 SYDVKM. This CDR3 reads CASRSGTLEQYF. CDR3 nucleotide sequence: TGTGCCAGCAGGAGTGGGACACTCGAGCAGTACTTC.

This clone was seen repeatedly, ten times or more. This chain uses TRBV7-2 with TRBJ2-5, with 10 bases fitting TRBD1. J lost 7 bases, V lost 5 bases, and 7 bases had no gene match. Germline-derived CDR1 and CDR2 are SGHTA and FQGNSA. CDR3 size: 14 residues. The chain's CDR3 is CASSPRDRGGTQYF. The CDR3 DNA sequence: TGTGCCAGCAGCCCCCGGGACAGGGGTGGGACCCAGTACTTC.

The chain links TRBV5-1 to TRBJ1-6; D unresolved. The CDR3 loop spans 14 amino acids. V was clipped by 0 bases and J by 13 bases, with 14 bases between them. The germline CDR1 and CDR2 sequences are SGHRS and YFSETQ. The CDR3 loop is CASSLDTGGGPLHF. CDR3 coding DNA: TGCGCCAGCAGCTTGGACACTGGCGGAGGGCCCCTCCACTTT.

This clone has just a few counts. V gene TRBV11-1 combines with J gene TRBJ1-2; TRBD1 might be the D (5 bases). Germline CDR1 is SGHAT and CDR2 is FQDESV (reference sequence). V dropped 5 bases and J dropped 3 bases, with 19 bases sitting between them. The CDR3 has 16 residues. This chain's CDR3 is CASSGASGVGYYGYTF. The CDR3 DNA reads as TGTGCCAGCAGCGGAGCGTCGGGGGTGGGGTACTATGGCTACACCTTC.

V and J are TRBV20-1 and TRBJ1-2, with D tentatively TRBD1 (6 bases). Germline V lookup: CDR1 DFQATT, CDR2 SNEGSKA (reference sequence). CDR3 length equals 12 residues. Here the CDR3 reads CRGAGVAYGYTF. CDR3 in DNA: TGCAGGGGGGCGGGGGTCGCATATGGCTACACCTTC.

The chain joins TRBV9 to TRBJ2-1, with TRBD1 matching 11 bases. The CDR3 length is 14 residues. Germline V gives CDR1 SGDLS, CDR2 YYNGEE. V lost 6 bases to trimming and J lost 8 bases; unmatched junction nucleotides: 7. CDR3 in amino acids: CASTGQGAIDEQFF. The CDR3 DNA reads as TGTGCCAGCACCGGACAGGGGGCTATCGATGAGCAGTTCTTC.

The V gene is TRBV18, the J gene TRBJ2-7; TRBD2 aligns across 9 bases. There are 15 residues in the CDR3. Germline trimming cut 3 bases from V and 2 bases from J; bases unmatched to any gene: 5. CDR1 and CDR2 (germline): KGHSH, LQKENI. The CDR3 sequence: CASSPSSGVAYEQYF. Here the CDR3 DNA reads TGTGCCAGCTCACCGTCTAGCGGGGTGGCCTACGAGCAGTACTTC.

This chain connects TRBV12-3 or TRBV12-4 to TRBJ2-7; D is undetermined. Trimming removed 3 bases at V and 2 bases at J, with 8 bases between. The CDR3 extends over 13 amino acids. CDR3 nucleotide sequence: TGTGCCAGCAGTTTCGTAGGTCCCTACGAGCAGTACTTC. As protein: CASSFVGPYEQYF.

Remarks on this clone: Compared with germline, one end of the junction differs, possibly owing to a read error. The chain recombines TRBV10-3 with TRBJ2-7; perhaps TRBD2 as D (6 bases). Germline V gene data show CDR1 as ENHRY and CDR2 as SYGVKD. The CDR3 has 11 residues. The CDR3 here is CASRQDYEHYF. The CDR3, as DNA: TGTGCCTCGCGCCAGGACTACGAGCATTACTTC.